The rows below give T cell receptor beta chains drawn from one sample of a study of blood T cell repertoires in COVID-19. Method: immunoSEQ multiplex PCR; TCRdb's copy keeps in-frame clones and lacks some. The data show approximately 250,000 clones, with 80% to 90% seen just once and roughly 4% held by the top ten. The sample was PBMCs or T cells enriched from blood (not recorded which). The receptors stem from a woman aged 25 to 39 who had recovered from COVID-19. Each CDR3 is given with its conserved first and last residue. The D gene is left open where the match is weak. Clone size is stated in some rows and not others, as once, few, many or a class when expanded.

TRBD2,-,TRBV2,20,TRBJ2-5,CASSEWGSGTSGRSQETQYF,TGTGCCAGCAGTGAATGGGGTTCCGGGACTAGCGGGAGGAGCCAAGAGACCCAGTACTTC
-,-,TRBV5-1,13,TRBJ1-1,CASSLQGDTEAFF,TGCGCCAGCAGCCTCCAGGGCGACACTGAAGCTTTCTTT
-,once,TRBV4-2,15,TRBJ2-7,CASSQAAGQNYEQYF,TGTGCCAGCAGCCAAGCCGCGGGACAGAACTACGAGCAGTACTTC
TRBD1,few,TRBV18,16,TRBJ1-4,CASSPTPGQGPEKLFF,TGTGCCAGCTCTCCCACCCCGGGACAGGGCCCTGAAAAACTGTTTTTT
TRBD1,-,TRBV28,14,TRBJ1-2,CASSTGTGVYGYTF,TGTGCCAGCAGTACCGGGACAGGTGTATATGGCTACACCTTC
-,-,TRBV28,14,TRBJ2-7,CASSPPGSDYEQYF,TGTGCCAGCAGCCCCCCTGGAAGCGACTACGAGCAGTACTTC
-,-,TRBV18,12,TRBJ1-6,CASSGGGSPLHF,TGTGCCAGCTCAGGGGGCGGTTCACCCCTCCACTTT
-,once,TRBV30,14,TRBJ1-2,CAWGRETTNYGYTF,TGTGCCTGGGGACGGGAAACAACTAACTATGGCTACACCTTC
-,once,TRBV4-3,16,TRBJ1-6,CASSQDWAGINSPLHF,TGCGCCAGCAGCCAAGATTGGGCAGGGATTAATTCACCCCTCCACTTT
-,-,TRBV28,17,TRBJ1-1,CASSRLDLGRRNTEAFF,TGTGCCAGCAGCCGATTGGATTTGGGCAGAAGGAACACTGAAGCTTTCTTT
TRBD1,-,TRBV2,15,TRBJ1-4,CASRPPGQLGEKLFF,TGTGCCAGCAGGCCTCCGGGACAGCTCGGAGAAAAACTGTTTTTT
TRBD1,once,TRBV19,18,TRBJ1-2,CASSMRGTGGTANYGYTF,TGTGCCAGTAGTATGAGAGGGACAGGGGGCACTGCTAACTATGGCTACACCTTC
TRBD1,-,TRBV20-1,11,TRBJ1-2,CSAETGHGYTF,TGCAGTGCTGAGACAGGGCATGGCTACACCTTC
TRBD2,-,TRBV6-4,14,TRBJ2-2,CASSSGGWTGELFF,TGTGCCAGCAGTTCGGGAGGATGGACCGGGGAGCTGTTTTTT
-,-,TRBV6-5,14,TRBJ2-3,CASRISGTTDTQYF,TGTGCCAGCAGGATATCCGGGACTACAGATACGCAGTATTTT
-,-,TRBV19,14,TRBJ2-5,CASSLLQGSETQYF,TGTGCCAGTAGTCTTCTTCAGGGGTCGGAGACCCAGTACTTC
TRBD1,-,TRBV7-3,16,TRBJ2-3,CASSSDPGQGTDTQYF,TGTGCCAGCAGCTCCGACCCGGGACAGGGCACAGATACGCAGTATTTT
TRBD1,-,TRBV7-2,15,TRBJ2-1,CASSARQGSYNEQFF,TGTGCCAGCAGCGCCCGACAGGGCTCCTACAATGAGCAGTTCTTC
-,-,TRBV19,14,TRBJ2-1,CASSVVVSVNEQFF,TGTGCCAGTAGTGTGGTAGTTTCTGTCAATGAGCAGTTCTTC
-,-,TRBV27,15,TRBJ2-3,CASSSPIAGTDTQYF,TGTGCCAGCAGTTCCCCCATTGCAGGCACAGATACGCAGTATTTT
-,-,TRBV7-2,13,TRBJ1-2,CASSLDIEYGYTF,TGTGCCAGCAGCTTGGACATTGAATATGGCTACACCTTC